These 20 T cell receptor beta chains were sequenced from one sample in a study of blood T cells in healthy people across ages. The use of a sample-barcoded 5' primer and a J-beta primer mix characterized a second PCR of roughly 7 to 11 cycles. From the 5' RACE reads, TCRdb called clonotypes with MiXCR, one entry per CDR3 protein. The sample lists about 1,400,000 distinct CDR3 sequences, 35% to 45% occurring once. Specimen: blood. These receptors all come from a young woman in good health.

The chain is built from TRBV24-1 and TRBJ2-7, with no clear D. The CDR3 has 15 residues. The germline CDR1 and CDR2 sequences are KGHDR and SFDVKD. The V end was cut by 4 bases, the J end by 0 bases, with 12 bases between. CDR3 amino acids: CATSESGSASYEQYF. The CDR3 DNA sequence: TGTGCCACCAGTGAATCCGGGTCCGCCTCCTACGAGCAGTACTTC.

This clonotype showed up many times. This chain connects TRBV5-1 to TRBJ2-7; D is uncertain. CDR1 SGHRS and CDR2 YFSETQ come from the germline V gene. The CDR3 length is 14 residues. V lost 0 bases, J lost 0 bases, and 7 bases lay in between. CDR3 nucleotides: TGCGCCAGCAGCTTGGCGGGCCTCTCCTACGAGCAGTACTTC. It encodes CASSLAGLSYEQYF.

The genes are TRBV6-1 and TRBJ2-5, with 13 bases that match TRBD2. V lost 0 bases, J lost 9 bases, and 7 bases stayed unmatched. The CDR3 has 16 residues. Germline lookup yields CDR1 MNHNS and CDR2 SASEGT. The CDR3 bases are TGTGCCAGCAGTGAAGCTACGGTACTAGCGGGAGGGCCCCAGTACTTC. Protein: CASSEATVLAGGPQYF.

This clonotype has only a few counts. This chain links TRBV10-3 with TRBJ1-1; D not certain. The germline V gene encodes CDR1 ENHRY and CDR2 SYGVKD. The CDR3 is made up of 13 amino acids. Trimming took 2 bases from V and 11 from J, leaving 15 bases between them. Here the CDR3 DNA reads TGTGCCATCAGTGAGGGTCCCATCCTCGGGGCTTTCTTT. Encoded protein: CAISEGPILGAFF.

The chain has TRBV18 and TRBJ2-7; 11 nucleotides agree with TRBD2. Germline assignment: CDR1 KGHSH and CDR2 LQKENI. The CDR3 is made up of 16 amino acids. Trimming took 3 bases from V and 7 from J; bases not matched to a gene: 11. The CDR3 coding sequence is TGTGCCAGCTCACCTAATACCGGGACTAGCGGCAATGAGCAGTACTTC. Protein: CASSPNTGTSGNEQYF.

The J gene is TRBJ2-1, the V gene TRBV10-3; D is undetermined. Deletions cut 8 bases from V and 0 bases from J, with 14 bases between. CDR1 and CDR2 from the germline V gene are ENHRY and SYGVKD. The CDR3 sequence is 15 residues long. In nucleotides, the CDR3 is TGTGCCATCGCGGCCCGGCAGGCCTCCTACAATGAGCAGTTCTTC. Translation gives CAIAARQASYNEQFF.

This clonotype was counted only a few times. The V and J genes are TRBV4-1 and TRBJ2-7; D is ambiguous. Germline CDR1 reads MGHRA; CDR2 reads YSYEKL. This CDR3 spans 15 amino acids. V dropped 1 base and J dropped 3 bases, with 13 bases sitting between them. The CDR3 bases are TGCGCCAGCAGCCAAGCAGAGTCAGTAGGCTACGAGCAGTACTTC. Residues: CASSQAESVGYEQYF.

The rearrangement uses TRBV6-5 and TRBJ1-1; D call uncertain. The CDR3 loop spans 13 amino acids. The germline CDR1 and CDR2 sequences are MNHEY and SVGAGI. With 0 bases removed from V and 11 bases from J, the gap between germline ends came to 13 bases. Written as DNA, the CDR3 is TGTGCCAGCAGTTACTCGATTGGTCGAGAGGCTTTCTTT. Protein sequence: CASSYSIGREAFF.

The chain couples TRBV15 to TRBJ2-5; D may match TRBD1 or TRBD2 (5 bases each). Trimming left V 1 base short and J 5 bases short, with 8 bases between. This CDR3 has 13 residues. The germline gives CDR1 LNHNV, CDR2 YYDKDF (reference sequence). DNA for the CDR3: TGTGCCACCAGCAGAGGAGGGGCTGAGACCCAGTACTTC. Translating it yields CATSRGGAETQYF.

The chain couples TRBV5-1 to TRBJ1-1; D is unclear. This CDR3 is built from 13 residues. Per germline, CDR1 SGHRS and CDR2 YFSETQ. The V and J ends lost 10 bases and 3 bases respectively, with 16 bases between them. The CDR3 bases are TGCGCCCCGACAAAGGGCTGGGACACTGAAGCTTTCTTT. As protein: CAPTKGWDTEAFF. The full variable domain, its missing parts supplied by reference TRBV5-1 and TRBJ1-1, is KAGVTQTPRYLIKTRGQQVTLSCSPISGHRSVSWYQQTPGQGLQFLFEYFSETQRNKGNFPGRFSGRQFSNSRSEMNVSTLELGDSALYLCAPTKGWDTEAFFGQGTRLTVV.

This clonotype was detected only a few times. The gene calls are TRBV4-1 and TRBJ2-2; D may be TRBD1 (6 bases). V shed 3 bases and J shed 1 base, with 15 bases lying between them. This CDR3 is 17 amino acids long. Per germline, CDR1 MGHRA and CDR2 YSYEKL. CDR3 nucleotides: TGCGCCAGCAGCCACGTTGGGGGCTCCTTGAACACCGGGGAGCTGTTTTTT. It is translated as CASSHVGGSLNTGELFF.

The chain has TRBV7-3 and TRBJ1-1; 7 bases align to TRBD1. Losses at the gene ends were 4 bases for V and 6 bases for J; bases not matched to a gene: 2. The germline CDR1 and CDR2 sequences are SGHTA and FQGTGA. The CDR3 sequence is 12 residues long. Here the CDR3 DNA reads TGTGCCAGCAGCTCTACAGGGGCTGAAGCTTTCTTT. Translating gives CASSSTGAEAFF.

The genes are TRBV10-3 and TRBJ1-2; D not resolved. Trimming took off 7 bases at V and 5 bases at J, with 17 bases between the two ends. The CDR3 covers 14 residues. The germline V gene has CDR1 ENHRY and CDR2 SYGVKD. CDR3 DNA: TGTGCCATCAAATCGACCTACTTGGGGTATGGCTACACCTTC. Amino acid sequence: CAIKSTYLGYGYTF.

The chain couples TRBV20-1 to TRBJ2-2; possibly TRBD2 for D (7 bases). There are 17 residues in the CDR3. Trimming stripped 0 bases from V and 2 bases from J, with 16 bases between. The germline V gene encodes CDR1 DFQATT and CDR2 SNEGSKA (reference sequence). CDR3 DNA sequence: TGCAGTGCTAGAGACCGGGGGCGGGGGACTAACACCGGGGAGCTGTTTTTT. Translated: CSARDRGRGTNTGELFF.

The V and J genes are TRBV12-3 or TRBV12-4 and TRBJ1-5; no firm D call. V lost 7 bases, J lost 3 bases, and 13 bases lay in between. The CDR3 contains 14 residues. The chain's CDR3 is CASNTGRNNQPQHF. The CDR3 DNA is TGTGCCAGCAACACCGGACGGAACAATCAGCCCCAGCATTTT.

The sample holds a few counts of this clonotype. The chain has TRBV7-9 and TRBJ2-5, with TRBD2 matching over 10 bases. Germline V CDR1 and CDR2: SEHNR, FQNEAQ (reference sequence). CDR3 size: 16 residues. Germline trimming cut 3 bases from V and 3 bases from J; bases unmatched to any gene: 7. The CDR3 coding sequence is TGTGCCAGCAGCTTCGGTTGGACTAGCGGTAAAGAGACCCAGTACTTC. It yields the protein CASSFGWTSGKETQYF. Drawing the rest from reference TRBV7-9 and TRBJ2-5, the complete variable domain is DTGVSQNPRHKITKRGQNVTFRCDPISEHNRLYWYRQTLGQGPEFLTYFQNEAQLEKSRLLSDRFSAERPKGSFSTLEIQRTEQGDSAMYLCASSFGWTSGKETQYFGPGTRLLVL.

This clonotype was found a few times. The chain employs TRBV27 and TRBJ2-5; D remains unclear. V shed 6 bases and J shed 6 bases, with 11 bases lying between them. The CDR3 length is 12 residues. CDR1 MNHEY and CDR2 SMNVEV come from the germline V gene (reference sequence). CDR3 loop: CASRDVSKTQYF. The CDR3 DNA reads TGTGCCAGCAGGGATGTATCGAAGACCCAGTACTTC.

The table lists this clonotype with a few counts. The V gene is TRBV2, the J gene TRBJ2-5; 8 positions agree with TRBD2. The V gene's germline CDR1 is SNHLY and CDR2 FYNNEI. V lost 5 bases, J lost 4 bases, and 6 bases stayed unmatched. This CDR3 region has 14 residues. CDR3 sequence (DNA): TGTGCCAGCAGTTTCGGACTAGCTCGAGAGACCCAGTACTTC. This encodes CASSFGLARETQYF.

This chain joins TRBV28 and TRBJ1-5, with D possibly being TRBD1 (6 bases). The germline gives CDR1 MDHEN, CDR2 SYDVKM. V dropped 10 bases and J dropped 0 bases, with 13 bases sitting between them. The CDR3 is made up of 14 amino acids. Here the CDR3 DNA reads TGTGCCACCCGTGGGGGGCTTAGCAATCAGCCCCAGCATTTT. Amino acid sequence: CATRGGLSNQPQHF.

The chain has TRBV4-1 and TRBJ1-1, with a possible D match to TRBD1 (5 bases). Germline V gene data show CDR1 as MGHRA and CDR2 as YSYEKL. V was pared by 3 bases and J by 0 bases, with 8 bases between. This CDR3 comprises 14 residues. CDR3 loop: CASSQTRVNTEAFF. The CDR3 bases are TGCGCCAGCAGCCAGACCAGGGTGAACACTGAAGCTTTCTTT.